Following are 4 T cell receptor beta chains from one sample sequenced in a study of cytomegalovirus exposure and HLA in healthy donors. Researchers ran the PCR with 60 Vbeta and 13 Jbeta primers. Produced via immunoSEQ multiplex PCR; TCRdb's table is partial and in-frame only. The sample records 80,000 or so clones, around 58% being singletons. The sample comprised PBMCs. Source of these receptors: a man aged 25-40 years in good health and CMV-seropositive.

V and J are TRBV27 and TRBJ2-5, with D possibly TRBD2 on 6 matching bases. Germline V CDR1 and CDR2: MNHEY, SMNVEV (reference sequence). CDR3 size: 14 residues. V lost 0 bases and J 5 bases, leaving 10 bases between the germline ends. The CDR3 coding sequence is TGTGCCAGCAGTTTATCGCGGGGCGCGGAGACCCAGTACTTC. Encoded protein: CASSLSRGAETQYF.

This sequence joins TRBV27 and TRBJ2-5; possibly TRBD2 for D (6 bases). The J call is in doubt because the DNA end fits TRBJ2-7 better. This CDR3 has 15 residues. The germline gives CDR1 MNHEY, CDR2 SMNVEV (reference sequence). The CDR3 bases are TGTGCCAGCAGATTTTATCTCGGGGGTACCTACGAGCAGTACTTC. Translated, it gives CASRFYLGGTYEQYF.

In its sample, this clone was seen a few times. The genes are TRBV29-1 and TRBJ1-2, with a weak D call TRBD1 (5 bases). With 1 base removed from V and 8 bases from J, the gap between germline ends came to 14 bases. Germline V lookup: CDR1 SQVTM, CDR2 ANQGSEA. The CDR3 runs 13 residues. The CDR3 sequence: CSVEGSGARGYTF. CDR3 in DNA: TGCAGCGTTGAAGGGAGCGGGGCGCGGGGCTACACCTTC.

V and J are TRBV9 and TRBJ2-5; 11 positions match TRBD2. Losses at the gene ends were 0 bases for V and 4 bases for J; bases not matched to a gene: 8. The germline gives CDR1 SGDLS, CDR2 YYNGEE. This CDR3 is built from 17 residues. CDR3 protein: CASSVGLSGGALETQYF. The CDR3, as DNA: TGTGCCAGCAGCGTAGGGCTTAGCGGGGGGGCGTTAGAGACCCAGTACTTC.